The rows below give T cell receptor beta chains drawn from one sample of a study of response to subunit inactivated influenza vaccine. A single record per CDR3 protein comes from TCRdb applying MiXCR to the RT-PCR reads. The sample consists of more than 450,000 distinct CDR3 sequences, about 11% of them appearing once. These data also featured in a second study, about T cells expressing NK-cell markers.

The sequenced sample was PBMCs from blood, obtained on the day of vaccination. Receptor source: a man between 45 and 60 years old who received an inactivated influenza vaccine. Each CDR3 is given with its conserved first and last residue. The D gene is left open where the match is weak. Expanded clones are given a class, and other clones once, few, many or no size at all.

d_call	clone_size	cdr3_length	v_call	j_call	cdr3_aa	cdr3_nt
TRBD1	few	13	TRBV20-1	TRBJ1-1	CSARFLGQAEAFF	TGCAGTGCTAGATTTCTGGGACAGGCTGAAGCTTTCTTT
TRBD1	few	15	TRBV5-6	TRBJ1-1	CASSFTGGARTEAFF	TGTGCCAGCAGCTTCACAGGGGGCGCGAGGACTGAAGCTTTCTTT
NA	many	12	TRBV12-3/TRBV12-4	TRBJ1-5	CASSSSISPQHF	TGTGCCAGCAGTTCCTCCATCAGCCCCCAGCATTTT
NA	few	11	TRBV12-3/TRBV12-4	TRBJ2-1	CASRAYVEQFF	TGTGCCAGCAGGGCCTACGTTGAGCAGTTCTTC
TRBD1	few	17	TRBV5-1	TRBJ1-6	CASSLASSGTGASPLHF	TGCGCCAGCAGCTTGGCGAGCTCCGGGACAGGGGCTTCACCCCTCCACTTT
TRBD1	NA	14	TRBV20-1	TRBJ2-1	CSAKDNRGRNEQFF	TGCAGTGCTAAGGATAACAGGGGGCGGAATGAGCAGTTCTTC
NA	NA	15	TRBV5-5	TRBJ2-3	CASSLAAGAADTQYF	TGTGCCAGCAGCTTGGCCGCGGGGGCGGCAGATACGCAGTATTTT
NA	once	16	TRBV21-1	TRBJ2-7	CASSKYRTGGEYEQYF	TGTGCCAGCAGCAAATATAGGACAGGGGGCGAATACGAGCAGTACTTC
NA	NA	14	TRBV7-2	TRBJ1-1	CASSLAWANTEAFF	TGTGCCAGCAGCTTAGCGTGGGCGAACACTGAAGCTTTCTTT
NA	NA	15	TRBV7-2	TRBJ2-7	CASRNVKSGSYEQYF	TGTGCCAGCAGAAATGTCAAAAGCGGCTCCTACGAGCAGTACTTC
NA	NA	12	TRBV7-8	TRBJ2-7	CASSANTYEQYF	TGTGCCAGCAGCGCGAACACCTACGAGCAGTACTTC
NA	NA	17	TRBV21-1	TRBJ1-1	CASSTTTGGVVDTEAFF	TGTGCCAGCAGCACTACTACAGGGGGCGTGGTGGACACTGAAGCTTTCTTT
TRBD2	few	14	TRBV20-1	TRBJ2-1	CSASNAGGYNEQFF	TGCAGTGCTAGCAACGCGGGAGGGTATAATGAGCAGTTCTTC
NA	few	15	TRBV7-2	TRBJ2-7	CASSLVGRDWDEQYF	TGTGCCAGCAGCTTAGTCGGCCGGGACTGGGACGAGCAGTACTTC
NA	NA	16	TRBV7-2	TRBJ2-1	CASSPGTRTLYNEQFF	TGTGCCAGCAGCCCGGGGACCCGAACCCTCTACAATGAGCAGTTCTTC
TRBD1	NA	15	TRBV20-1	TRBJ2-3	CSAGTPGQGTDTQYF	TGCAGTGCTGGGACGCCGGGACAGGGGACAGATACGCAGTATTTT
NA	NA	15	TRBV20-1	TRBJ2-5	CSASGAGAFQETQYF	TGCAGTGCTAGCGGGGCAGGAGCCTTCCAAGAGACCCAGTACTTC
TRBD2	NA	15	TRBV12-3/TRBV12-4	TRBJ2-3	CASSLSSGSADTQYF	TGTGCCAGCAGTTTAAGTAGCGGGAGTGCAGATACGCAGTATTTT
TRBD2	few	20	TRBV4-2	TRBJ2-3	CASSQRTSGGTSSSTDTQYF	TGTGCCAGCAGCCAGCGGACTAGCGGGGGGACTAGTTCTAGCACAGATACGCAGTATTTT
NA	many	11	TRBV20-1	TRBJ2-1	CSARSYNEQFF	TGCAGTGCTAGATCCTACAATGAGCAGTTCTTC
TRBD1	few	13	TRBV29-1	TRBJ1-2	CSVRTGGASGYTF	TGCAGCGTCCGGACAGGGGGCGCGTCTGGCTACACCTTC
NA	few	13	TRBV30	TRBJ1-6	CAWSGGTGAPLHF	TGTGCCTGGAGTGGTGGGACCGGGGCACCCCTCCACTTT
NA	NA	13	TRBV14	TRBJ1-1	CASSQYLNTEAFF	TGTGCCAGCAGCCAATACTTGAACACTGAAGCTTTCTTT
NA	NA	14	TRBV5-4	TRBJ1-1	CASSLAPDLSEAFF	TGTGCCAGCAGCTTGGCTCCTGACCTCAGTGAAGCTTTCTTT
TRBD2	NA	16	TRBV6-5	TRBJ2-1	CASSYRASGAYNEQFF	TGTGCCAGCAGTTACCGAGCTAGCGGGGCTTACAATGAGCAGTTCTTC
NA	many	16	TRBV7-9	TRBJ1-4	CASIPGGTTTNEKLFF	TGTGCCAGCATTCCGGGCGGAACTACAACTAATGAAAAACTGTTTTTT
TRBD2	few	11	TRBV20-1	TRBJ2-7	CSAREAGAQYF	TGCAGTGCTAGAGAGGCGGGAGCGCAGTACTTC
NA	few	12	TRBV27	TRBJ1-5	CASSSINQPQHF	TGTGCCAGCAGTTCCATAAATCAGCCCCAGCATTTT
TRBD2	many	13	TRBV19	TRBJ2-1	CASSGRGYNEQFF	TGTGCCAGCAGTGGGAGGGGTTACAATGAGCAGTTCTTC
NA	few	16	TRBV7-2	TRBJ2-5	CASSISGLRDKETQYF	TGTGCCAGCAGCATCTCGGGCCTGAGAGACAAAGAGACCCAGTACTTC
NA	many	15	TRBV10-3	TRBJ2-1	CAIRGSSVFGDEQFF	TGTGCCATCAGAGGCTCGAGCGTCTTCGGTGATGAGCAGTTCTTC
TRBD2	few	15	TRBV9	TRBJ2-3	CASSALAGQGDTQYF	TGTGCCAGCAGCGCCCTAGCGGGGCAGGGGGATACGCAGTATTTT
NA	NA	16	TRBV4-3	TRBJ2-2	CASSQFYGPNTGELFF	TGCGCCAGCAGCCAATTCTACGGGCCGAACACCGGGGAGCTGTTTTTT
NA	few	14	TRBV7-2	TRBJ2-2	CASSPQGRTGELFF	TGTGCCAGCAGCCCGCAGGGGCGCACCGGGGAGCTGTTTTTT
NA	many	14	TRBV5-1	TRBJ2-6	CASSTGTGANVLTF	TGCGCCAGCAGCACAGGGACAGGGGCCAACGTCCTGACTTTC
NA	NA	15	TRBV5-1	TRBJ2-3	CASSPMTSDTDTQYF	TGCGCCAGCAGCCCGATGACTAGTGACACAGATACGCAGTATTTT
NA	few	15	TRBV6-5	TRBJ2-7	CASSYSSVSVYEQYF	TGTGCCAGCAGTTACTCTAGCGTCAGTGTCTACGAGCAGTACTTC
NA	few	15	TRBV11-2	TRBJ2-3	CASSDPGGSTGTQYF	TGTGCCAGCAGCGACCCGGGGGGCTCCACCGGTACGCAGTATTTT
NA	NA	15	TRBV6-2/TRBV6-3	TRBJ2-3	CASSTPPYVIDTQYF	TGTGCCAGCAGTACACCCCCATATGTTATAGATACGCAGTATTTT
NA	NA	16	TRBV7-2	TRBJ1-5	CASSSGGRRFDHPQHF	TGTGCCAGCAGCTCCGGGGGGCGCAGGTTTGATCACCCCCAGCATTTT
NA	NA	12	TRBV24-1	TRBJ1-2	CATSDLQGSYTF	TGTGCCACCAGTGATCTACAGGGAAGCTACACCTTC
NA	NA	15	TRBV12-3/TRBV12-4	TRBJ1-3	CASSPAHSSGNTIYF	TGTGCCAGCAGTCCCGCCCACTCCTCTGGAAACACCATATATTTT
TRBD2	few	15	TRBV9	TRBJ2-1	CASSATSGSYNEQFF	TGTGCCAGCAGCGCGACTAGCGGGAGCTACAATGAGCAGTTCTTC